This T cell receptor beta chain is drawn from a study of T cell responses to AZD1222 COVID-19 vaccine. Turning to this clone: Its antigen is undetermined.

Profiled with immunoSEQ multiplex PCR; TCRdb holds only in-frame clones, not every one. This repertoire shows about 120,000 clones, 85% to 90% found once; its top ten account for approximately 3.1%. Whole-study results and caveats: Mostly white British, mostly female donors; authors suggested clonal diversity may be underestimated. Seropositivity was recorded at baseline in only six AZD1222 recipients. Nearly half of the spike-specific TCRs reportedly recognize variant regions that carry no mutations. When two AZD1222 doses had been given, Spike-specific TCR breadth and depth rose.

The sample in question was peripheral blood, obtained on day 0 of AZD1222 vaccination. The sequence derives from an adult in good health.

The CDR3 DNA reads as TGTGCCAGCAGTTTGGGACATCAGATCAATTCACCCCTCCACTTT. Amino acid sequence: CASSLGHQINSPLHF. The V call is TRBV27, the J call TRBJ1-6; a possible D gene is TRBD1 (6 bases). The germline gives CDR1 MNHEY, CDR2 SMNVEV (reference sequence). The CDR3 contains 15 residues. V was shortened by 3 bases and J by 7 bases, with 13 bases between the two germline ends.